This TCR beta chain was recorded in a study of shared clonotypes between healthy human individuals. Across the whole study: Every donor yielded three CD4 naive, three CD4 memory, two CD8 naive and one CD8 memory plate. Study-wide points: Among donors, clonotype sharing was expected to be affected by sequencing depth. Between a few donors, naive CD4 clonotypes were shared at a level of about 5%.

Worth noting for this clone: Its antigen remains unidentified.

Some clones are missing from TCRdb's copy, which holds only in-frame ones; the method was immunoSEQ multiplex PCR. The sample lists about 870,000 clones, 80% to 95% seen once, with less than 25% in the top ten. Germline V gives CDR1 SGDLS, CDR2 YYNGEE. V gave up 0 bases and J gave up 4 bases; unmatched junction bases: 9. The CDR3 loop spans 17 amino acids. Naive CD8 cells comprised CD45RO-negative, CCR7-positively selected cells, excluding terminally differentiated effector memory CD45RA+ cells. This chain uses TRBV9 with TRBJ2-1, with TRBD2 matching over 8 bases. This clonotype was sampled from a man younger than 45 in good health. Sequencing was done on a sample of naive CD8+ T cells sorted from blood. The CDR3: CASSVARTGGIYNEQFF. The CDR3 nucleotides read TGTGCCAGCAGCGTAGCTAGAACGGGGGGGATTTACAATGAGCAGTTCTTC.